This T cell receptor (beta chain) originates from a study of cytomegalovirus exposure and HLA in healthy donors. This PCR relied on a set of 60 Vbeta primers and 13 Jbeta primers. Here immunoSEQ multiplex PCR was the method, and the copy in TCRdb shows in-frame clones only, minus some. Of some 150,000 clones in the sample, 75% were seen once. CDR3 length equals 17 residues. Germline assignment: CDR1 LGHNA and CDR2 YNFKEQ. About this clone: One end of the junction is discordant with germline, which a read error may explain.

The rearrangement joins TRBV4-2 to TRBJ2-1, with 10 bases fitting TRBD2. The TCR sequence derives from a man aged 30-40 years in good health and CMV-seronegative. Specimen: PBMCs. The CDR3 protein is CASSQEYPLAGRNEQFF. CDR3 bases: TGTGCCAGCAGCCAAGAATACCCACTAGCGGGACGGAATGAACAGTTCTTC.